A selection of T cell receptor beta chains follows, all from one sample in a study of T-cell memory formation after mild COVID-19. TCRdb reanalysed the 5' RACE reads using MiXCR and keeps one entry per CDR3 protein. The sample records under 250,000 distinct CDR3 sequences, 27% being singletons. Specimen: PBMCs or a T cell subset sorted from them (not recorded which). Receptors were obtained from an adult woman who had mild COVID-19 (a few samples of this study predate the infection). Cell type and time point are not known. The conserved cysteine and the conserved F or W are not part of the CDR3 here.

V gene,J gene,CDR3 protein
TRBV7-2,TRBJ1-6,ASSLGQAFYNSPLH
TRBV19,TRBJ2-7,ASSMSGWDMYEQY
TRBV2,TRBJ1-1,ASSPQGTGEAF
TRBV7-8,TRBJ2-7,ASSLEGPSYEQY
TRBV4-1,TRBJ2-1,ASSQKGTGPDEQF
TRBV30,TRBJ2-2,AWSSGTGGTGELF
TRBV5-1,TRBJ1-4,ASSLRATNEKLF
TRBV4-2,TRBJ2-3,ASSQEASGRAPDTQY
TRBV5-1,TRBJ1-2,ASSLATADYGYT
TRBV2,TRBJ2-2,ASRARGITGELF
TRBV20-1,TRBJ1-2,SARDFVGSRGYT
TRBV11-2,TRBJ2-1,ASSSRGLAGFYNEQF
TRBV5-1,TRBJ2-5,ASGLRLGRETQY
TRBV12-3/TRBV12-4,TRBJ1-2,ASSLDRISIYGYT
TRBV11-3,TRBJ2-1,ASSIHFGVNEQF
TRBV3-1,TRBJ1-4,ASSQVWDANEKLF
TRBV23-1,TRBJ2-7,ASSQSKAYEQY
TRBV5-6,TRBJ1-2,ASSDASSLHGYT
TRBV28,TRBJ2-5,ASSRPPGGQGGETQY
TRBV4-2,TRBJ2-1,ASSQVQASGINEQF
TRBV5-1,TRBJ2-1,ASSPIAGGLKGEQF
TRBV30,TRBJ2-3,AWSEAGFTQY
TRBV12-3/TRBV12-4,TRBJ2-1,ARRGTVHEQF
TRBV4-3,TRBJ2-7,ASSQQEAGPYEQY
TRBV29-1,TRBJ1-1,SVARGPEAF
TRBV7-2,TRBJ2-1,ASSLEGGISNEQF
TRBV29-1,TRBJ2-7,SVERPGTYPFYEQY
TRBV9,TRBJ2-1,ASSGGGRALDGLYNEQF
TRBV7-2,TRBJ1-3,ASSLSRSSGNTIY
TRBV5-1,TRBJ2-7,ASSPQPDRVAEQY
TRBV3-1,TRBJ1-1,ASSQGPVLGTEGAF
TRBV5-1,TRBJ1-1,ASSADRGRTEAF
TRBV30,TRBJ2-7,AWSPSGPEQY
TRBV7-2,TRBJ2-5,ASSLGGLAGARGETQY
TRBV28,TRBJ2-7,ASNGQAPYEQY
TRBV5-1,TRBJ2-6,ASSLDIYLSGANVLT
TRBV24-1,TRBJ2-5,ATSDPGGGETQY
TRBV12-3/TRBV12-4,TRBJ1-5,ASSHNRGEWGNQPQH
TRBV5-1,TRBJ2-5,ASSPGGSGQETQY
TRBV7-6,TRBJ2-2,ASSLRTSGNTGELF
TRBV7-6,TRBJ1-3,ASSIGNTIY
TRBV20-1,TRBJ1-2,SAIPSGTGFYGYT
TRBV5-1,TRBJ2-5,ASSFTGAAETQY
TRBV20-1,TRBJ2-1,SASSSAEQF
TRBV7-9,TRBJ2-2,ASSSDRRVTGELF
TRBV24-1,TRBJ2-4,ATSGDTLGIQY
TRBV5-1,TRBJ2-5,ASSLPYAEETQY
TRBV5-1,TRBJ2-3,ASSLGSSTDTQY
TRBV6-6,TRBJ2-7,ASTPWGSSYEQY
TRBV30,TRBJ2-4,AWSVGTRGIQY
TRBV27,TRBJ2-7,ASSSSNSYEQY
TRBV18,TRBJ2-3,ASSPPVGTGTDTQY
TRBV20-1,TRBJ2-1,SSSTGVGNEQF
TRBV6-1,TRBJ2-4,ASTDPSENIQY
TRBV7-2,TRBJ1-5,ASSLAHSPTGVVSNQPQH
TRBV9,TRBJ2-7,ASSVLQRLYEQY
TRBV7-6,TRBJ2-7,ASSSRGQGNYEQY
TRBV29-1,TRBJ2-5,SVRTGVGETQY
TRBV3-1,TRBJ1-3,ASSQDTLGNTIY